One sample yielded the 27 T cell receptor beta chains listed below, sequenced in a study of Ad26.COV2.S vaccination and SARS-CoV-2 variants (dated by TCRdb to the early 2020s). In light of the paper, this sample's treatment or condition label describes: roughly 18 received Ad26.COV2.S at low or high dose, single or two shots; roughly 5 received placebo; per-sample allocation not given. For vaccine and placebo recipients, repertoires were sequenced using samples collected on day 63 after the first injection. The protocol used for the library was the immunoSEQ multiplex PCR assay. TCRdb obtained this table from immuneACCESS and retained in-frame rearrangements with V and J assigned. These tables miss some clones; where compared with another copy, unresolved V genes account for less than half of the shortfall, and the remainder is unexplained. The sample profile shows approximately 420,000 clones; roughly nine tenths of them were found once. The leading ten clones occupy approximately 3.7% of the sample.

The sequences come from peripheral blood, collected in a trial of Ad26.COV2.S vaccine versus placebo. Receptors were obtained from a person aged 18-65 years who received the Ad26.COV2.S COVID-19 vaccine or a placebo.

The chain is built from TRBV20-1 and TRBJ1-1, with D unresolved. V lost 5 bases, J lost 9 bases, and 4 bases lay in between. CDR1 DFQATT and CDR2 SNEGSKA come from the germline V gene (reference sequence). The CDR3 loop spans 8 amino acids. The CDR3 reads CSASKAFF. The CDR3 DNA is TGCAGTGCTTCTAAAGCTTTCTTT.

V gene TRBV6-5 combines with J gene TRBJ1-1; tentative D call: TRBD1 (6 bases). The V and J ends lost 7 bases and 5 bases respectively, with 17 bases between them. This CDR3 contains 14 residues. Germline CDR1 reads MNHEY; CDR2 reads SVGAGI. This CDR3 is CASTSGYQGTEAFF. In DNA, the CDR3 is TGTGCCAGCACTTCAGGCTACCAGGGGACTGAAGCTTTCTTT.

This chain joins TRBV5-1 and TRBJ1-1; perhaps TRBD1 as D (5 bases). Germline V gives CDR1 SGHRS, CDR2 YFSETQ. Trimming stripped 4 bases from V and 5 bases from J, with 18 bases between. The CDR3 loop spans 15 amino acids. This chain's CDR3 is CASSLASRVGTEAFF. CDR3 bases: TGCGCCAGCAGCCTCGCCTCCAGGGTGGGTACTGAAGCTTTCTTT. Together with reference TRBV5-1 and TRBJ1-1, the CDR3 gives the full variable domain: KAGVTQTPRYLIKTRGQQVTLSCSPISGHRSVSWYQQTPGQGLQFLFEYFSETQRNKGNFPGRFSGRQFSNSRSEMNVSTLELGDSALYLCASSLASRVGTEAFFGQGTRLTVV.

Turning to this clone: Other DNA sequences from this sample encode an identical CDR3 as well. This chain connects TRBV12-3 or TRBV12-4 to TRBJ2-5, with D hard to call. CDR3 length equals 13 residues. Trimming shortened V by 5 bases and J by 0 bases, and 7 bases separated the two germline ends. In nucleotides, the CDR3 is TGTGCCAGCAGTCCGGGCCACCAAGAGACCCAGTACTTC. It encodes CASSPGHQETQYF.

V usage is TRBV5-4 and J usage is TRBJ1-2; 10 bases align to TRBD1. This CDR3 region has 13 residues. Trimming removed 3 bases from V and 6 bases from J; junction bases left unmatched: 2. Germline CDR1 is SGHNT and CDR2 is YYREEE (reference sequence). The CDR3 bases are TGTGCCAGCAGCTCGGGACAGGGGAATGGCTACACCTTC. Translated, it gives CASSSGQGNGYTF.

The chain recombines TRBV5-1 with TRBJ1-1; D is ambiguous. The ends were cut back, 4 bases at V and 11 bases at J, with 15 bases in the middle. The CDR3 is 12 residues long. The germline gives CDR1 SGHRS, CDR2 YFSETQ. The CDR3 bases are TGCGCCAGCAGCCTATCGGACCGCGTGGCTTTCTTT. Amino acids: CASSLSDRVAFF.

On this clone: The same CDR3 can be traced to other DNA sequences in this sample. The chain is built from TRBV5-4 and TRBJ2-6; unclear D gene. In germline, CDR1 is SGHNT, CDR2 YYREEE (reference sequence). This CDR3 spans 13 amino acids. Trimming stripped 2 bases from V and 3 bases from J, with 3 bases between. This chain's CDR3 is CASSFSGANVLTF. CDR3 DNA: TGTGCCAGCAGCTTCAGTGGGGCCAACGTCCTGACTTTC.

This chain links TRBV3-1 (or the pseudogene TRBV3-2) with TRBJ1-1; D is perhaps TRBD1 (6 bases). CDR1 is LGHDT and CDR2 is YNNKEL in the germline V gene (reference sequence). CDR3 length: 14 residues. V shed 4 bases and J shed 5 bases, with 14 bases lying between them. CDR3 nucleotides: TGTGCCAGCAGCCCCTCGTCTCAGGGGACTGAAGCTTTCTTT. Protein sequence: CASSPSSQGTEAFF.

This clone was seen just once. The chain couples TRBV6-5 to TRBJ1-1, with D uncertain. Germline CDR1 and CDR2: MNHEY and SVGAGI. CDR3 size: 14 residues. Trimming pared 10 bases from V and 6 bases from J, leaving 21 bases between. The CDR3 nucleotides read TGTGCCACGTACCCGGGCCCAGACGGGTCTGAAGCTTTCTTT. Its translation: CATYPGPDGSEAFF.

The V call is TRBV19, the J call TRBJ1-1; TRBD1 matches 7 bases. The ends lost 6 bases at V and 1 base at J; junction bases unmatched: 5. Germline CDR1 is LNHDA and CDR2 is SQIVND (reference sequence). This CDR3 spans 14 amino acids. CDR3 protein: CASSLTGRNTEAFF. CDR3 nucleotide sequence: TGTGCCAGTAGCTTGACAGGGAGGAACACTGAAGCTTTCTTT.

V and J are TRBV27 and TRBJ1-3; no clear D. Trimming left V 6 bases short and J 3 bases short, with 15 bases between. The CDR3 has 15 amino acids. CDR1 MNHEY and CDR2 SMNVEV come from the germline V gene (reference sequence). DNA for the CDR3: TGTGCCAGCAGCCCTTGGTGGGCTCTTGGAAACACCATATATTTT. Its protein is CASSPWWALGNTIYF.

This clone was seen only a few times. The rearrangement uses TRBV4-3 and TRBJ2-1; D possibly corresponds to TRBD2 (7 bases). V was pared by 1 base and J by 5 bases, with 15 bases between. This CDR3 contains 16 residues. From germline, CDR1 is LGHNA and CDR2 YSLEER. Here the CDR3 reads CASSQVSSGDNNEQFF. CDR3 coding DNA: TGCGCCAGCAGCCAAGTCTCCAGCGGGGACAACAATGAGCAGTTCTTC.

This chain links TRBV19 with TRBJ2-7; 10 bases map to TRBD1. The CDR3 has 13 residues. CDR1 LNHDA and CDR2 SQIVND come from the germline V gene (reference sequence). After removal of 9 bases from V and 7 bases from J, the junction contained 9 bases not matched to a gene. CDR3 protein: CASRDRGEEEQYF. In nucleotides, the CDR3 is TGTGCCAGCCGGGACAGGGGAGAGGAGGAGCAGTACTTC.

The chain couples TRBV6-5 to TRBJ1-2; D uncertain. Germline CDR1 MNHEY, CDR2 SVGAGI. The CDR3 totals 14 residues. Trimming took 0 bases from V and 0 from J, leaving 5 bases between them. CDR3 in amino acids: CASSYSTSNYGYTF. For the CDR3, the DNA is TGTGCCAGCAGTTACTCGACGTCTAACTATGGCTACACCTTC.

This clone has just one count. The rearrangement uses TRBV6-4 and TRBJ1-1; 7 bases match TRBD1. The CDR3 contains 15 residues. The ends lost 6 bases at V and 1 base at J; junction bases unmatched: 8. Germline V gene sequence: CDR1 MRHNA, CDR2 SNTAGT. CDR3 DNA sequence: TGTGCCAGCAGCGCTACCGGGACAGAGAACACTGAAGCTTTCTTT. Its protein is CASSATGTENTEAFF.

This clone was detected only a few times. The CDR3 nucleotides are TGTGCCAGCAGCCTCGGGGGGGCAGGGACCGGGGAGCTGTTTTTT. Translation gives CASSLGGAGTGELFF. The V call is TRBV7-2, the J call TRBJ2-2; 8 bases align to TRBD2. The V gene's germline CDR1 is SGHTA and CDR2 FQGNSA. There are 15 residues in the CDR3. J gave up 5 bases and V 5 bases, and 7 bases lay outside the gene matches. Drawing the rest from reference TRBV7-2 and TRBJ2-2, the complete variable domain is GAGVSQSPSNKVTEKGKDVELRCDPISGHTALYWYRQSLGQGLEFLIYFQGNSAPDKSGLPSDRFSAERTGGSVSTLTIQRTQQEDSAVYLCASSLGGAGTGELFFGEGSRLTVL.

The genes are TRBV27 and TRBJ1-1; D may be TRBD1 (5 bases). The V end was cut by 1 base, the J end by 8 bases, with 14 bases between. CDR1 MNHEY and CDR2 SMNVEV come from the germline V gene (reference sequence). The CDR3 is 14 residues long. As DNA, the CDR3 is TGTGCCAGCAGTTTATTCGGGAATAACAGGGAAGCTTTCTTT. Translation gives CASSLFGNNREAFF.

The chain couples TRBV12-5 to TRBJ1-2; D is possibly TRBD1 (5 bases). The CDR3 loop spans 13 amino acids. Germline V CDR1 and CDR2: LGHNT, FRNRAP. Trimming removed 5 bases from V and 4 bases from J, with 11 bases in between. The CDR3 DNA is TGTGCTAGTGGTCCAGACAGTATCTATGGCTACACCTTC. Translation gives CASGPDSIYGYTF.

The chain couples TRBV10-3 to TRBJ2-7, with TRBD1 matching 7 bases. This CDR3 spans 17 amino acids. V dropped 9 bases and J dropped 6; count of bases not matched to a gene: 23. Per the germline V gene, CDR1 is ENHRY and CDR2 is SYGVKD. The CDR3 nucleotides are TGTGCCATAGGTGGCCGGGACAGCCGCTCCCAACGCGGCGAGCAGTACTTC. It encodes CAIGGRDSRSQRGEQYF.

The CDR3 DNA sequence: TGTGCCAGCAGCCCCTGGGGGGGGCACCAAGAGACCCAGTACTTC. Residues: CASSPWGGHQETQYF. This sequence joins TRBV3-1 (or the pseudogene TRBV3-2) and TRBJ2-5, with D maybe TRBD2 (7 bases). Germline V gene data show CDR1 as LGHDT and CDR2 as YNNKEL (reference sequence). V lost 4 bases and J lost 0, with 12 bases in between. This CDR3 contains 15 residues.

V usage is TRBV4-2 and J usage is TRBJ2-1; TRBD2 aligns across 7 bases. This CDR3 has 17 amino acids. V trimming: 0 bases; J trimming: 1 base; junction bases outside the gene matches: 6. The germline V gene encodes CDR1 LGHNA and CDR2 YNFKEQ. CDR3 in amino acids: CASSQEGGGASYNEQFF. In DNA, the CDR3 is TGTGCCAGCAGCCAAGAGGGGGGAGGGGCATCCTACAATGAGCAGTTCTTC.

The rearrangement links TRBV27 to TRBJ2-7; D not certain. The V end was cut by 2 bases, the J end by 8 bases, with 16 bases between. Germline-derived CDR1 and CDR2 are MNHEY and SMNVEV (reference sequence). CDR3 size: 14 residues. CDR3 amino acids: CASSLRTDLAKQYF. The CDR3 DNA sequence: TGTGCCAGCAGTTTACGGACCGACCTGGCCAAGCAGTACTTC.

V gene TRBV5-1 combines with J gene TRBJ2-7; 9 bases line up with TRBD1. The CDR3 loop spans 13 amino acids. Trimming cost V 4 bases and J 6 bases; bases outside gene matches: 5. Germline lookup yields CDR1 SGHRS and CDR2 YFSETQ. The CDR3 bases are TGCGCCAGCAGCGGGGACAGGGCCTCCGAGCAGTACTTC. This translates into CASSGDRASEQYF.

The chain carries TRBV27 and TRBJ2-1; 11 bases are a match to TRBD2. CDR1 MNHEY and CDR2 SMNVEV come from the germline V gene (reference sequence). J was trimmed by 8 bases and V by 6 bases; bases with no gene match: 9. The CDR3 runs 15 residues. The CDR3 coding sequence is TGTGCCAGCAGACCCAGGACTAGCGGGCGTGATGAGCAGTTCTTC. Residues: CASRPRTSGRDEQFF.

The rearrangement links TRBV2 to TRBJ1-4; unclear D gene. Trimming took off 5 bases at V and 0 bases at J, with 16 bases between the two ends. CDR1 and CDR2 from the germline V gene are SNHLY and FYNNEI. The CDR3 length is 17 residues. This CDR3 reads CASSPQMGATTNEKLFF. CDR3 sequence (DNA): TGTGCCAGCAGTCCTCAGATGGGCGCCACAACTAATGAAAAACTGTTTTTT.

The chain carries TRBV5-4 and TRBJ2-5; D is uncertain. The V gene lost 4 bases and the J gene lost 0 bases, with 7 bases spanning the gap. The CDR3 consists of 13 residues. CDR1 is SGHNT and CDR2 is YYREEE in the germline V gene (reference sequence). The CDR3, as DNA: TGTGCCAGCAGCCCACAGTACCAAGAGACCCAGTACTTC. Translation: CASSPQYQETQYF.

The rearrangement joins TRBV3-1 (or the pseudogene TRBV3-2) to TRBJ2-5; D call uncertain. V shed 4 bases and J shed 1 base, with 16 bases lying between them. Germline CDR1 and CDR2: LGHDT and YNNKEL (reference sequence). The CDR3 has 16 amino acids. CDR3 residues: CASSPSDTHSQETQYF. For the CDR3, the DNA is TGTGCCAGCAGCCCCTCCGACACACACTCCCAAGAGACCCAGTACTTC.